The 25 T cell receptor beta chains below come from one sample, sequenced in a study of blood T cell repertoires in COVID-19. TCRdb keeps only in-frame clones here, not all; method: immunoSEQ multiplex PCR. The table lists 150,000 or so clones, about 86% of them singletons. Sequences were obtained from PBMCs or T cells enriched from blood (not recorded which). Receptor source: a man aged 50 or older who had recovered from COVID-19.

This chain joins TRBV7-3 and TRBJ2-1, with 7 bases that match TRBD1. Germline V lookup: CDR1 SGHTA, CDR2 FQGTGA. After removal of 6 bases from V and 0 bases from J, the junction contained 8 bases not matched to a gene. CDR3 length: 16 residues. The CDR3 region has the DNA TGTGCCAGCAGTTCTCTCACAGGGGACTCCTACAATGAGCAGTTCTTC. The encoded protein is CASSSLTGDSYNEQFF.

This clone showed up just a few times. This rearrangement joins TRBV7-2 to TRBJ2-3; D possibly corresponds to TRBD2 (7 bases). This CDR3 spans 17 amino acids. Germline CDR1 is SGHTA and CDR2 is FQGNSA. V was shortened by 2 bases and J by 1 base, with 16 bases between the two germline ends. The CDR3 DNA follows: TGTGCCAGCAGCTTAAGGGGGGGGGCGTGGCGCACAGATACGCAGTATTTT. Amino acids: CASSLRGGAWRTDTQYF.

The chain combines TRBV14 with TRBJ2-1; D gene unclear. Germline values: CDR1 SGHDN, CDR2 FVKESK. V lost 0 bases, J lost 7 bases, and 10 bases lay in between. The CDR3 has 14 residues. The CDR3 DNA is TGTGCCAGCAGCCAAGATCTTTTGTCGAATGAGCAGTTCTTC. Translated, it gives CASSQDLLSNEQFF.

The chain employs TRBV29-1 and TRBJ1-1; D unclear. Trimming stripped 4 bases from V and 0 bases from J, with 3 bases between. CDR1 is SQVTM, CDR2 ANQGSEA, per germline. The CDR3 is 11 residues long. CDR3 in DNA: TGCAGCGTTGGTATGAACACTGAAGCTTTCTTT. It codes for CSVGMNTEAFF.

V is TRBV28 and J is TRBJ1-1; D is perhaps TRBD1 (5 bases). Germline values: CDR1 MDHEN, CDR2 SYDVKM. V lost 5 bases and J 1 base, leaving 11 bases between the germline ends. This CDR3 is 14 amino acids long. CDR3 bases: TGTGCCAGCAGTGGGCGGACACCGAACACTGAAGCTTTCTTT. The encoded protein is CASSGRTPNTEAFF.

CDR3 in amino acids: CASSSRTGRETQYF. Written as DNA, the CDR3 is TGCGCCAGCAGCTCTCGGACAGGGAGGGAGACCCAGTACTTC. The rearrangement links TRBV5-1 to TRBJ2-5; 8 positions agree with TRBD1. Germline assignment: CDR1 SGHRS and CDR2 YFSETQ. The CDR3 sequence is 14 residues long. V dropped 3 bases and J dropped 5; count of bases not matched to a gene: 6.

This sequence joins TRBV21-1 and TRBJ1-1; the table gives TRBD1 as D, unverified against the DNA. TRBV21-1 is a pseudogene segment. The CDR3 runs 20 residues. The CDR3 DNA reads TGTGCCAGCAGCACTGGCCGGGACAGGGGGCACGAGGTTGGGAACACTGAAGCTTTCTTT. Amino acids: CASSTGRDRGHEVGNTEAFF.

This chain joins TRBV4-2 and TRBJ2-2; D gene unclear. This CDR3 comprises 15 residues. Germline V lookup: CDR1 LGHNA, CDR2 YNFKEQ. The germline V and J ends were trimmed by 3 bases and 8 bases, with 16 bases remaining between them. CDR3 region: CASSQPSAAVGELFF. DNA for the CDR3: TGTGCCAGCAGCCAGCCGAGCGCCGCCGTGGGGGAGCTGTTTTTT.

The chain carries TRBV5-1 and TRBJ1-1; 9 nucleotides align to TRBD1. J gave up 1 base and V 5 bases, and 9 bases lay outside the gene matches. Germline-derived CDR1 and CDR2 are SGHRS and YFSETQ. This CDR3 spans 16 amino acids. CDR3 bases: TGCGCCAGCAGAATACAGCCGGGACAGGGGAACACTGAAGCTTTCTTT. Encoded protein: CASRIQPGQGNTEAFF.

The chain links TRBV6-5 to TRBJ2-7, with TRBD1 matching 11 bases. The V gene's germline CDR1 is MNHEY and CDR2 SVGAGI. V lost 7 bases to trimming and J lost 6 bases; unmatched junction nucleotides: 8. The CDR3 spans 14 residues. In nucleotides, the CDR3 is TGTGCCAGCACCCCGGACAGGGGGCAGGGCGAGCAGTACTTC. Encoded protein: CASTPDRGQGEQYF.

The chain recombines TRBV9 with TRBJ2-7, with D perhaps TRBD1 (6 bases). The ends were cut back, 4 bases at V and 1 base at J, with 18 bases in the middle. The CDR3 sequence is 16 residues long. Germline CDR1 and CDR2: SGDLS and YYNGEE. The CDR3 sequence: CASSPGAGAGSYEQYF. In DNA, the CDR3 is TGTGCCAGCAGCCCCGGGGCAGGGGCCGGTTCCTACGAGCAGTACTTC.

The rearrangement joins TRBV4-3 to TRBJ2-5, with D unresolved. The CDR3 contains 15 residues. Germline CDR1 is LGHNA and CDR2 is YSLEER. V lost 0 bases and J lost 4, with 12 bases in between. CDR3 bases: TGCGCCAGCAGCCAAGAAATTGGCCATGTAGAGACCCAGTACTTC. It translates to CASSQEIGHVETQYF.

The genes are TRBV12-3 or TRBV12-4 and TRBJ1-1; the match to TRBD1 covers 9 bases. This CDR3 has 13 residues. Trimming cost V 8 bases and J 3 bases; bases outside gene matches: 4. CDR3 in amino acids: CASRTGADTEAFF. CDR3 coding DNA: TGTGCCAGCCGGACAGGGGCGGACACTGAAGCTTTCTTT.

This clone was detected only a few times. J is TRBJ2-1 and V is TRBV7-3; tentatively, D is TRBD2 (5 bases). The germline CDR1 and CDR2 sequences are SGHTA and FQGTGA. This CDR3 region has 15 residues. Between the trimmed V and J ends, which lost 5 bases and 2 bases, there was a span of 13 bases. The CDR3 reads CASSPEGNTYNEQFF. The CDR3 nucleotides read TGTGCCAGCAGCCCCGAGGGAAACACCTACAATGAGCAGTTCTTC.

The V call is TRBV15, the J call TRBJ2-7; no definite D call. In germline, CDR1 is LNHNV, CDR2 YYDKDF (reference sequence). V gave up 1 base and J gave up 6 bases, with 10 bases separating them. The CDR3 length is 13 residues. In DNA form, the CDR3 reads TGTGCCACCAGCAGAGTACCAGGAAGCGAGCAGTACTTC. It translates to CATSRVPGSEQYF. Using reference TRBV15 and TRBJ2-7 for the parts outside the CDR3, the full variable domain is DAMVIQNPRYQVTQFGKPVTLSCSQTLNHNVMYWYQQKSSQAPKLLFHYYDKDFNNEADTPDNFQSRRPNTSFCFLDIRSPGLGDTAMYLCATSRVPGSEQYFGPGTRLTVT.

The J gene is TRBJ1-4, the V gene TRBV14, with 9 nucleotides matching TRBD1. With V trimmed by 4 bases and J by 7 bases, 4 bases remained unmatched. There are 14 residues in the CDR3. CDR1 SGHDN and CDR2 FVKESK come from the germline V gene. The DNA of the CDR3 is TGTGCCAGCAGCCCGGGACAGGGATTTGAAAAACTGTTTTTT. Translation gives CASSPGQGFEKLFF. Full variable domain (outside the CDR3, taken from reference TRBV14 and TRBJ1-4): EAGVTQFPSHSVIEKGQTVTLRCDPISGHDNLYWYRRVMGKEIKFLLHFVKESKQDESGMPNNRFLAERTGGTYSTLKVQPAELEDSGVYFCASSPGQGFEKLFFGSGTQLSVL.

This chain links TRBV7-3 with TRBJ2-2; D might be TRBD1 (5 bases). The CDR3 consists of 13 residues. V dropped 0 bases and J dropped 7 bases, with 6 bases sitting between them. CDR1 is SGHTA, CDR2 FQGTGA, per germline. CDR3 bases: TGTGCCAGCAGCTTAACCGACAGCGGGGAGCTGTTTTTT. It translates to CASSLTDSGELFF.

This clone was detected once. The V call is TRBV18, the J call TRBJ1-1; 8 nucleotides align to TRBD1. Trimming took 6 bases from V and 0 from J; bases not matched to a gene: 12. CDR3 size: 17 residues. Germline V gene data show CDR1 as KGHSH and CDR2 as LQKENI. CDR3: CASSPQDRAFMNTEAFF. CDR3 coding DNA: TGTGCCAGCTCCCCCCAGGACAGGGCCTTTATGAACACTGAAGCTTTCTTT.

In its sample, this clone was seen a few times. The rearrangement links TRBV12-3 or TRBV12-4 to TRBJ1-4, with D maybe TRBD1 (5 bases). Trimming took 7 bases from V and 7 from J, leaving 13 bases between them. The CDR3 length is 13 residues. The chain's CDR3 is CASTLGGGEKLFF. In DNA form, the CDR3 reads TGTGCCAGCACCTTGGGGGGGGGTGAAAAACTGTTTTTT.

This clone has just one count. The genes are TRBV5-1 and TRBJ1-4, with a possible D match to TRBD1 (5 bases). Trimming removed 6 bases at V and 4 bases at J, with 13 bases between. The CDR3 runs to 14 residues. Per the germline V gene, CDR1 is SGHRS and CDR2 is YFSETQ. The CDR3 sequence: CASKGASFNEKLFF. DNA of the CDR3: TGCGCCAGCAAAGGGGCCAGCTTTAATGAAAAACTGTTTTTT.

The genes are TRBV7-9 and TRBJ1-2; D is perhaps TRBD1 (5 bases). Trimming stripped 2 bases from V and 5 bases from J, with 6 bases between. Germline assignment: CDR1 SEHNR and CDR2 FQNEAQ (reference sequence). This CDR3 contains 12 residues. Written as DNA, the CDR3 is TGTGCCAGCAGCTTACAGGGTTATGGCTACACCTTC. Its translation is CASSLQGYGYTF. Based on the CDR3 plus reference TRBV7-9 and TRBJ1-2, the full variable domain is DTGVSQNPRHKITKRGQNVTFRCDPISEHNRLYWYRQTLGQGPEFLTYFQNEAQLEKSRLLSDRFSAERPKGSFSTLEIQRTEQGDSAMYLCASSLQGYGYTFGSGTRLTVV.

The CDR3 region is CSVEEGQGAPGELFF. Here the CDR3 DNA reads TGCAGCGTTGAAGAGGGACAGGGGGCGCCCGGGGAGCTGTTTTTT. The chain is built from TRBV29-1 and TRBJ2-2; 12 positions agree with TRBD1. CDR3 length equals 15 residues. V was pared by 0 bases and J by 6 bases, with 2 bases of the junction left unmatched. Germline V gene sequence: CDR1 SQVTM, CDR2 ANQGSEA.

The chain links TRBV7-9 to TRBJ1-1; D remains unclear. Trimming removed 6 bases at V and 1 base at J, with 9 bases between. This CDR3 contains 13 residues. CDR1 SEHNR and CDR2 FQNEAQ come from the germline V gene (reference sequence). This chain's CDR3 is CASRPQSNTEAFF. The CDR3, as DNA: TGTGCCAGCAGACCACAGTCGAACACTGAAGCTTTCTTT.

The chain is built from TRBV28 and TRBJ2-3, with D perhaps matching TRBD2 (6 bases). Trimming left V 2 bases short and J 6 bases short, with 12 bases between. In germline, CDR1 is MDHEN, CDR2 SYDVKM. The CDR3 contains 14 residues. CDR3 bases: TGTGCCAGCAGTTTAACCAGCGGGTGGGATACGCAGTATTTT. Translating it yields CASSLTSGWDTQYF.

This clone is a singleton in its sample. The genes are TRBV9 and TRBJ2-3; 14 nucleotides line up with TRBD2. J lost 1 base, V lost 0 bases, and 4 bases had no gene match. The CDR3 totals 18 residues. In germline, CDR1 is SGDLS, CDR2 YYNGEE. The CDR3 protein is CASSVGTSGGLRTDTQYF. CDR3 coding DNA: TGTGCCAGCAGCGTAGGGACTAGCGGGGGGCTCCGCACAGATACGCAGTATTTT.